These T cell receptor beta chains were read from a single sample in a study of CD8 T cells in Susac syndrome. TCRdb recomputed calls from the immunoSEQ multiplex PCR reads with MiXCR, one row per CDR3 protein. Of about 180,000 distinct CDR3 sequences listed, approximately 94% were seen once; the top ten hold 0.1% to 0.12%. The sample comprised CD4+ T cells from PBMCs. These receptors came from a human donor with Susac syndrome. Both conserved end residues are part of each CDR3. The D gene is left open where the match is weak. Size values are once, few and many counts, or a class for expanded clones, and some rows have none.

v_gene	abundance	j_gene	d_gene	CDR3nt	CDR3aa
TRBV7-9	few	TRBJ1-1	-	TGTGCCAGCAGCCCATGGGACCGAGAGACTGAAGCTTTCTTT	CASSPWDRETEAFF
TRBV2	-	TRBJ1-2	TRBD1	TGTGCCAGCAGTAGTACAGGGGTCGGGGGAGGCTACACCTTC	CASSSTGVGGGYTF
TRBV20-1	-	TRBJ2-1	TRBD2	TGCAGTGCTAGAGATCCAAAGGCGGGGGGCTACAATGAGCAGTTCTTC	CSARDPKAGGYNEQFF
TRBV7-9	-	TRBJ2-1	TRBD2	TGTGCCAGCAGCCCTCGCGGCGGGGGAACAGGGCAGTTCTTC	CASSPRGGGTGQFF
TRBV20-1	-	TRBJ2-7	-	TGCAGTGCTAGAGATCCCGGGGGTAAAGGCTACGAGCAGTACTTC	CSARDPGGKGYEQYF
TRBV11-2	-	TRBJ2-3	-	TGTGCCAGCAGCTTAGAAGGCAGGGGAGGACCAGATACGCAGTATTTT	CASSLEGRGGPDTQYF
TRBV2	-	TRBJ2-5	TRBD2	TGTGCCAGCAGTCCCCCGGGGGCGGGGGGTCAAGAGACCCAGTACTTC	CASSPPGAGGQETQYF
TRBV9	-	TRBJ1-1	-	TGTGCCAGCAGCGTAGTGGGGTTGAACACTGAAGCTTTCTTT	CASSVVGLNTEAFF
TRBV12-3/TRBV12-4	-	TRBJ1-5	TRBD1	TGTGCCAGCAGAAAAGGACAGGGATGGGGTCAGCCCCAGCATTTT	CASRKGQGWGQPQHF
TRBV14	-	TRBJ2-7	-	TGTGCCAGCAGCCGCACAGGGTTCTACTACGAGCAGTACTTC	CASSRTGFYYEQYF
TRBV7-9	-	TRBJ1-1	-	TGTGCCAGCAGCTTAGGGGAGGGTGCTGAAGCTTTCTTT	CASSLGEGAEAFF
TRBV12-3/TRBV12-4	-	TRBJ2-4	-	TGTGCCAGCAGTCCAACACCTTCAGGGCGGGGAAACATTCAGTACTTC	CASSPTPSGRGNIQYF
TRBV6-2/TRBV6-3	-	TRBJ2-3	TRBD2	TGTGCCAGCAGGCTCACCGGGGGGGCAGATACGCAGTATTTT	CASRLTGGADTQYF
TRBV5-1	-	TRBJ1-1	-	TGCGCCAGCAGCTTGAACGGGGGGTCGGACACTGAAGCTTTCTTT	CASSLNGGSDTEAFF
TRBV6-5	-	TRBJ1-5	TRBD1	TGTGCCAGCAGGTCACAGGGGGCCGGCAATCAGCCCCAGCATTTT	CASRSQGAGNQPQHF
TRBV20-1	-	TRBJ1-5	-	TGCAGTGCTAGCGGTCAGGCCGTAGACCAGGCCCAGCATTTT	CSASGQAVDQAQHF
TRBV3-1	-	TRBJ1-1	-	TGTGCCAGCAGCCAGACGAACACTGAAGCTTTCTTT	CASSQTNTEAFF
TRBV5-4	-	TRBJ1-6	-	TGTGCCAGCAGCTTGGAACAGAATTCACCCCTCCACTTT	CASSLEQNSPLHF
TRBV20-1	once	TRBJ2-1	TRBD2	TGCAGTGCTAGAGATGTTTTGGAACTAGCGGCTAATGAGCAGTTCTTC	CSARDVLELAANEQFF
TRBV29-1	-	TRBJ2-7	TRBD2	TGCAGCGTTGATTGGACTAGGGGCGAGCAGTACTTC	CSVDWTRGEQYF
TRBV11-2	-	TRBJ2-7	-	TGTGCCAGCAGCGCAGACAGGGCGGGGTACGAGCAGTACTTC	CASSADRAGYEQYF
TRBV29-1	-	TRBJ1-2	-	TGCAGCGCTGAGCCGGGGGGCGAGGGCTATGGCTACACCTTC	CSAEPGGEGYGYTF
TRBV12-3/TRBV12-4	-	TRBJ1-2	TRBD1	TGTGCCAGCAGTTTAACGGGAAGGGGACAGGGCTTCTATGGCTACACCTTC	CASSLTGRGQGFYGYTF
TRBV5-6	-	TRBJ2-4	-	TGTGCCAGCAGACCCGGGACCCGCCCCTTGGCCAAAAACATTCAGTACTTC	CASRPGTRPLAKNIQYF
TRBV3-1	-	TRBJ2-3	TRBD2	TGTGCCAGCAGAGAGGGACTAGCGGGGAGCGCAGATACGCAGTATTTT	CASREGLAGSADTQYF
TRBV18	-	TRBJ2-3	-	TGTGCCAGCTCAACGGGACAAGTCGGAGATACGCAGTATTTT	CASSTGQVGDTQYF
TRBV29-1	-	TRBJ2-7	TRBD2	TGCAGCGCGGTCCAAGGCGGGGGCGAGCAGTACTTC	CSAVQGGGEQYF
TRBV20-1	-	TRBJ2-3	-	TGCAGTGCTAGCGGACTACACACAGATACGCAGTATTTT	CSASGLHTDTQYF
TRBV29-1	-	TRBJ1-3	-	TGCAGCGTGGCCCTGGGGTCTGGAAACACCATATATTTT	CSVALGSGNTIYF
TRBV5-1	few	TRBJ2-5	-	TGTGCCAGCAGCTTGGTGTTAGAGACCCAGTACTTC	CASSLVLETQYF
TRBV7-8	-	TRBJ1-3	TRBD1	TGTGCCAGCAGCTCTTCGACAGGGGCATTGGGAAACACCATATATTTT	CASSSSTGALGNTIYF
TRBV2	-	TRBJ2-5	-	TGTGCCAGGGGACTTAAGCAGGAGACCCAGTACTTC	CARGLKQETQYF
TRBV20-1	-	TRBJ2-1	TRBD2	TGCAGTGCTAACATGGGCGCGGGGGGGGTCGAGCAGTTCTTC	CSANMGAGGVEQFF